The clone carrying this T cell receptor (beta chain) showed up just a few times. This sample is drawn from a study of early T cells in non-severe SARS-CoV-2 infection. Study-level information: Alpha and beta chains were unpaired, from unsorted whole-blood bulk RNA.

The library protocol tagged individual cDNA molecules with unique molecular identifiers. TCRdb redid the calling of the 5' RACE reads with MiXCR, one entry per CDR3 protein. The data show around 110,000 distinct CDR3 sequences, around 10% seen once. Germline V lookup: CDR1 LGHDT, CDR2 YNNKEL (reference sequence). The V gene lost 3 bases and the J gene lost 6 bases, with 11 bases spanning the gap. This CDR3 region has 13 residues. The chain is built from TRBV3-1 and TRBJ1-2; D might be TRBD1 (5 bases). Sequenced input: whole blood. This receptor was obtained from an adult who was a healthcare worker with PCR-confirmed SARS-CoV-2 infection or an uninfected control (not recorded which). CDR3 protein: CASSHGTFDGYTF. In DNA, the CDR3 is TGTGCCAGCAGCCACGGGACGTTCGATGGCTACACCTTC.